The rows below give T cell receptor beta chains drawn from one sample of a study of blood T cell repertoires in COVID-19. Measured with immunoSEQ multiplex PCR; TCRdb has only the in-frame clones, and not every one. Among approximately 52,000 clones listed, roughly 87% were seen once. Sample: peripheral blood. The receptors shown here come from a man in his fifties or sixties with active COVID-19. CDR3s include the opening cysteine and the closing phenylalanine or tryptophan. The order of the fields is D gene, V gene, J gene, clone size, CDR3 protein, CDR3 DNA. A D gene is named only where the DNA matches it firmly. A row's size may be missing; if present it is once, few, many or a size class.

>TRBD1|TRBV6-1|TRBJ1-2|-
CASSEGTGSPYGYTF
TGTGCCAGCAGTGAAGGGACAGGCTCTCCCTATGGCTACACCTTC
>TRBD1|TRBV7-2|TRBJ1-5|-
CASSPRQGGSYQPQHF
TGTGCCAGCAGCCCTCGACAGGGGGGGTCGTATCAGCCCCAGCATTTT
>TRBD2|TRBV2|TRBJ2-1|-
CASSAHRTSGSTGEQFF
TGTGCCAGCAGTGCCCACAGGACTAGCGGGAGTACCGGTGAGCAGTTCTTC
>TRBD1|TRBV27|TRBJ2-7|-
CASSSPIQGASYF
TGTGCCAGCAGTTCTCCCATCCAGGGGGCCTCTTACTTC
>-|TRBV6-5|TRBJ2-3|-
CASSRWDLSTDTQYF
TGTGCCAGCAGCCGTTGGGACTTGAGCACAGATACGCAGTATTTT
>TRBD2|TRBV10-3|TRBJ2-7|-
CAISDPGLAETITYEQYF
TGTGCCATCAGTGACCCGGGACTAGCGGAGACCATCACCTACGAGCAGTACTTC
>-|TRBV7-6|TRBJ2-5|-
CASRLATTSRETQYF
TGTGCCAGCAGATTAGCAACGACAAGTAGAGAGACCCAGTACTTC
>TRBD2|TRBV6-4|TRBJ2-1|once
CASSVSPFAGEDNEQFF
TGTGCCAGCAGTGTATCCCCCTTCGCGGGAGAGGACAATGAGCAGTTCTTC
>-|TRBV6-5|TRBJ2-5|-
CASAGWETQYF
TGTGCCAGCGCAGGGTGGGAGACCCAGTACTTC
>TRBD1|TRBV4-1|TRBJ1-1|-
CASSSRTGNTEAFF
TGCGCCAGCAGCTCACGGACAGGGAACACTGAAGCTTTCTTT
>-|TRBV7-9|TRBJ1-3|-
CASSIQASISRNTIYF
TGTGCCAGCAGCATCCAGGCTTCGATCTCTAGAAACACCATATATTTT
>TRBD1|TRBV19|TRBJ2-1|-
CASSMRQGARNEQFF
TGTGCCAGTAGTATGAGGCAGGGGGCGAGGAATGAGCAGTTCTTC
>TRBD1|TRBV6-2/TRBV6-3|TRBJ2-2|-
CASSNKKQGAVTGELFF
TGTGCCAGCAGCAACAAGAAACAGGGGGCGGTCACCGGGGAGCTGTTTTTT
>TRBD1|TRBV4-3|TRBJ2-7|-
CASSRDRVGYEQYF
TGCGCCAGCAGCCGAGACAGGGTCGGGTACGAGCAGTACTTC
>-|TRBV29-1|TRBJ2-7|-
CSVEGAVSYEQYF
TGCAGCGTTGAAGGAGCGGTCTCCTACGAGCAGTACTTC
>TRBD1|TRBV6-5|TRBJ1-4|-
CASSLGQATNEKLFF
TGTGCCAGCAGTTTAGGACAGGCAACTAATGAAAAACTGTTTTTT
>-|TRBV5-1|TRBJ2-2|-
CASSPPSEGNTGELFF
TGCGCCAGCAGCCCCCCAAGCGAAGGAAACACCGGGGAGCTGTTTTTT
>-|TRBV6-5|TRBJ2-6|-
CASSSPVRSGANVLTF
TGTGCCAGCAGTTCCCCCGTCCGGAGTGGGGCCAACGTCCTGACTTTC
>TRBD1|TRBV5-4|TRBJ2-7|-
CASSSGTGGGYEQYF
TGTGCCAGCAGCTCTGGGACAGGGGGCGGTTACGAGCAGTACTTC
>TRBD1|TRBV5-1|TRBJ1-4|-
CASSTGTGYEKLFF
TGCGCCAGCAGCACCGGGACAGGGTACGAAAAACTGTTTTTT
>-|TRBV5-4|TRBJ2-1|few
CASSFRGSSYNEQFF
TGTGCCAGCAGCTTCCGGGGAAGCTCCTACAATGAGCAGTTCTTC
>TRBD1|TRBV7-2|TRBJ1-5|-
CASSPGQGGNQPQHF
TGTGCCAGCAGTCCAGGACAGGGGGGAAATCAGCCCCAGCATTTT
>TRBD2|TRBV5-4|TRBJ2-5|-
CASSLGLADQETQYF
TGTGCCAGCAGCTTGGGCCTAGCGGACCAAGAGACCCAGTACTTC
>-|TRBV4-1|TRBJ2-1|-
CASSLGDGFEENNEQFF
TGCGCCAGCAGCCTCGGGGATGGGTTTGAGGAGAACAATGAGCAGTTCTTC
>-|TRBV3-1/TRBV3-2|TRBJ2-3|-
CASSQDVGGGPTDTQYF
TGTGCCAGCAGCCAAGATGTAGGGGGAGGGCCAACAGATACGCAGTATTTT
>-|TRBV4-1|TRBJ1-2|-
CASSPNLGQNYGYTF
TGCGCCAGCAGCCCAAACCTAGGACAGAACTATGGCTACACCTTC
>TRBD1|TRBV18|TRBJ1-2|once
CASSPPGQGLAYGYTF
TGTGCCAGCTCACCACCGGGACAGGGCCTGGCGTATGGCTACACCTTC
>-|TRBV12-5|TRBJ2-2|few
CASGLAGTLTGELFF
TGTGCTAGTGGTTTGGCCGGGACACTCACCGGGGAGCTGTTTTTT
>-|TRBV27|TRBJ2-2|-
CASSFWRTANTGELFF
TGTGCCAGCAGTTTTTGGCGGACAGCGAACACCGGGGAGCTGTTTTTT
>-|TRBV13|TRBJ2-2|-
CASSLEGAGTGELFF
TGTGCCAGCAGCTTGGAGGGGGCCGGGACCGGGGAGCTGTTTTTT
>-|TRBV19|TRBJ1-2|-
CASRKHRAGDMGANYGYTF
TGTGCCAGTAGAAAACACCGGGCAGGGGACATGGGAGCTAACTATGGCTACACCTTC
>TRBD1|TRBV15|TRBJ2-5|-
CATSRGWDREETQYF
TGTGCCACCAGCAGAGGGTGGGACAGGGAAGAGACCCAGTACTTC
>-|TRBV4-2|TRBJ2-2|once
CASSASTGSRELFF
TGTGCCAGCAGCGCCAGCACAGGGTCCCGGGAGCTGTTTTTT
>-|TRBV5-1|TRBJ1-5|-
CASSLEGGAFQPQHF
TGCGCCAGCAGCTTGGAGGGGGGGGCGTTTCAGCCCCAGCATTTT
>-|TRBV14|TRBJ1-5|-
CASSPGYNQPQHF
TGTGCCAGCAGCCCAGGGTACAATCAGCCCCAGCATTTT
>TRBD1|TRBV9|TRBJ2-2|-
CASSGAPSMTGGGAGELFF
TGTGCCAGCAGCGGGGCCCCCTCAATGACAGGGGGTGGGGCCGGGGAGCTGTTTTTT
>TRBD1|TRBV28|TRBJ1-3|-
CASSFSFGDRGYRNTIYF
TGTGCCAGCAGTTTTTCCTTCGGGGACAGGGGGTACAGAAACACCATATATTTT
>TRBD2|TRBV15|TRBJ2-1|-
CATSSNSGSNYNEQFF
TGTGCCACCAGCAGCAATAGCGGGAGTAACTACAATGAGCAGTTCTTC
>-|TRBV12-3/TRBV12-4|TRBJ2-7|-
CASSLINYEQYF
TGTGCCAGCAGCCTAATCAACTACGAGCAGTACTTC
>-|TRBV29-1|TRBJ1-2|-
CSVPRRGGYTF
TGCAGCGTTCCCCGCCGGGGGGGCTACACCTTC
>-|TRBV30|TRBJ1-4|-
CAWGTGQTNEKLFF
TGTGCCTGGGGGACCGGACAGACTAATGAAAAACTGTTTTTT
>-|TRBV28|TRBJ2-3|-
CASSLRSTDTQYF
TGTGCCAGCAGTTTAAGGAGTACAGATACGCAGTATTTT
>-|TRBV9|TRBJ2-5|-
CASSVDIQQETQYF
TGTGCCAGCAGCGTAGATATACAACAAGAGACCCAGTACTTC
>TRBD1|TRBV28|TRBJ2-4|-
CASRGPGTGIQYF
TGTGCCAGCAGGGGACCAGGGACAGGTATTCAGTACTTC
>TRBD1|TRBV11-2|TRBJ1-1|-
CASSLVVGGTTEAFF
TGTGCCAGCAGCTTAGTCGTAGGGGGCACCACTGAAGCTTTCTTT
>TRBD1|TRBV28|TRBJ1-2|once
CAAKDHRGINF
TGTGCCGCAAAGGACCACAGGGGTATCAACTTC
>-|TRBV21-1|TRBJ2-3|-
CASSKAKKPSTDTQYF
TGTGCCAGCAGCAAAGCTAAAAAGCCAAGCACAGATACGCAGTATTTT
>-|TRBV20-1|TRBJ2-5|-
CSGRVGETQYF
TGCAGCGGCAGGGTCGGAGAGACCCAGTACTTC
>TRBD2|TRBV7-2|TRBJ2-7|-
CASSLGGEGGYEQYF
TGTGCCAGCAGCTTAGGAGGGGAGGGCGGCTACGAGCAGTACTTC
>TRBD1|TRBV7-8|TRBJ1-5|-
CASSLGTGGSQPQHF
TGTGCCAGCAGCTTAGGGACAGGGGGGTCTCAGCCCCAGCATTTT
>TRBD2|TRBV11-2|TRBJ2-5|-
CASNKAGADGETQYF
TGTGCCAGCAATAAAGCGGGAGCGGATGGCGAGACCCAGTACTTC
>TRBD1|TRBV9|TRBJ2-2|-
CASSKQSGQGATGELFF
TGTGCCAGCAGCAAACAATCGGGACAGGGGGCAACCGGGGAGCTGTTTTTT
>-|TRBV5-1|TRBJ2-5|-
CASSPNGEQETQYF
TGCGCCAGCAGCCCAAACGGGGAACAAGAGACCCAGTACTTC